Following are 8 T cell receptor beta chains from one sample sequenced in a study of T cells in narcolepsy (dated by TCRdb to 2016 to 2019). The library was generated by the immunoSEQ multiplex PCR assay. TCRdb limited this immuneACCESS table to in-frame rearrangements with V and J called. A share of clones is missing; checked studies link under half to unresolved V genes, and the rest is unexplained. In all, the sample holds about 33,000 clones, and approximately 84% of those were seen once. The ten most abundant clones make up about 1.3% of the sample. The sequenced material came from CD45RA- memory CD4+ T cells from PBMCs. Taken with the paper, the label for cell subset or site translates to: memory T cells sorted ex vivo from peripheral blood. The receptors were gathered from a human donor with narcolepsy.

This chain links TRBV11-2 with TRBJ1-1, with a possible D match to TRBD1 (5 bases). The germline V and J ends were trimmed by 1 base and 1 base, with 10 bases remaining between them. Germline V gene sequence: CDR1 SGHAT, CDR2 FQNNGV. CDR3 size: 15 residues. The CDR3 DNA follows: TGTGCCAGCAGCTTAGCGGGCAGGGCGAACACTGAAGCTTTCTTT. Protein: CASSLAGRANTEAFF.

The genes are TRBV19 and TRBJ2-2, with no clear D. The CDR3 consists of 13 residues. V dropped 7 bases and J dropped 1 base, with 7 bases sitting between them. In germline, CDR1 is LNHDA, CDR2 SQIVND (reference sequence). The CDR3, as DNA: TGTGCCAGTAACCTCCTGAACACCGGGGAGCTGTTTTTT. As protein: CASNLLNTGELFF.

DNA for the CDR3: TGCGCCAGCAGTTCAACTCAGACTAGCGGGGGGCCGCAGTTCTTC. This sequence encodes CASSSTQTSGGPQFF. The V and J genes are TRBV5-1 and TRBJ2-1; 13 bases match TRBD2. The CDR3 runs 15 residues. With V trimmed by 5 bases and J by 12 bases, 11 bases remained unmatched. Germline CDR1 SGHRS, CDR2 YFSETQ.

The chain has TRBV5-5 and TRBJ1-1; D unclear. The CDR3 runs to 14 residues. V was pared by 0 bases and J by 3 bases, with 9 bases between. From germline, CDR1 is SGHKS and CDR2 YYEKEE (reference sequence). CDR3 coding DNA: TGTGCCAGCAGCTTGGCAGGCGCGGACACTGAAGCTTTCTTT. This sequence encodes CASSLAGADTEAFF.

This clone has a handful of counts. The chain couples TRBV10-1 to TRBJ2-2; 7 bases agree with TRBD1. The V segment lost 2 bases and the J segment 2 bases; nucleotides outside the gene matches: 8. Germline lookup yields CDR1 WNHNN and CDR2 SYGVQD (reference sequence). This CDR3 is built from 17 residues. CDR3 sequence reads: CASSEAHGTVNTGELFF. DNA for the CDR3: TGCGCCAGCAGTGAGGCACATGGGACAGTAAACACCGGGGAGCTGTTTTTT.

The chain combines TRBV11-3 with TRBJ2-5; D is possibly TRBD1 or TRBD2 (5 bases each). The CDR3 sequence is 12 residues long. Germline-derived CDR1 and CDR2 are SGHNT and YENEEA. The V end lost 8 bases, the J end lost 5 bases, and 12 bases lay between the germline ends. The CDR3 nucleotides are TGTGCCAGCTCCAGAGGGGAGGAGACCCAGTACTTC. Translation gives CASSRGEETQYF.

The V call is TRBV10-2, the J call TRBJ1-1; D not certain. V lost 3 bases, J lost 4 bases, and 9 bases lay in between. Looked up from germline, CDR1 is WSHSY and CDR2 is SAAADI. The CDR3 spans 13 residues. CDR3 loop: CASSDEGGTEAFF. The DNA of the CDR3 is TGCGCCAGCAGTGATGAGGGTGGCACTGAAGCTTTCTTT.

This sequence joins TRBV15 and TRBJ1-3; D possibly corresponds to TRBD1 (5 bases). Between the trimmed V and J ends, which lost 7 bases and 0 bases, there was a span of 10 bases. From germline, CDR1 is LNHNV and CDR2 YYDKDF (reference sequence). The CDR3 is 14 amino acids. The CDR3 region has the DNA TGTGCCACCAACCCAGGGCTCTCTGGAAACACCATATATTTT. Translating gives CATNPGLSGNTIYF.